This T cell receptor beta chain is drawn from a study of blood T cell repertoires in COVID-19. In the source study's methods: Amplifying reference gene primers gave estimates of nucleated cell counts. Assay used: immunoSEQ multiplex PCR; TCRdb lists only in-frame clones, some missing. D and trimming come from the DNA, and the V and J calls and clone size come from that table. The table has over 200,000 clones, roughly nine tenths seen once. Germline lookup yields CDR1 LGHNA and CDR2 YSLEER. The CDR3 totals 16 residues. The ends lost 1 base at V and 9 bases at J; junction bases unmatched: 7. What was sequenced was PBMCs or T cells enriched from blood (not recorded which). The chain uses TRBV4-3 and TRBJ2-1, with TRBD2 matching 12 bases. The TCR originated in a woman aged 50 to 60 in a cohort exposed to, infected with or recovered from COVID-19 (not recorded which). The DNA for the CDR3 is TGCGCCAGCAGCCAAGGGCTAGCGGGGGGGCAGACTGAGCAGTTCTTC. It yields the protein CASSQGLAGGQTEQFF.